This entry describes one T cell receptor (beta chain). There is no known antigen for this receptor. Nothing much larger sits one base from this clone, and base qualities are not available. Libraries were constructed by the immunoSEQ multiplex PCR assay. To provide template for TCR sequencing, every sample had RNA extracted and reverse transcribed into cDNA. First-strand cDNA was synthesized using SuperScript III with a 2:1 mix of oligo-dT and random hexamers. A synthetic immune receptor repertoire was used to measure amplification bias, and any remaining bias was corrected computationally. Under the source paper's analysis protocol: Raw reads were preprocessed for error removal, and CDR3 was defined according to IMGT conventions as running from the conserved cysteine to phenylalanine. Clonality was computed by normalizing Shannon entropy by log2 of the number of productive unique TCRs and subtracting the result from 1. CD4 or CD8 identity of scalp clones was inferred by cross-referencing scalp TCRbeta sequences with sorted blood CD4 and CD8 repertoires. The table was pulled from immuneACCESS by TCRdb, which kept in-frame rearrangements only. Such tables lose some clones; where checked, under half of the loss comes from unresolved V genes, and the rest has no known cause. V, J and clone size were drawn from that table, and D and trimming were deduced from the DNA. The sample data list approximately 200,000 clones, and 60% to 70% of these were observed just once. The ten largest clonotypes hold 3% to 3.5% of the sample.

Read against the paper, the sample's time point label means: about four weeks on oral tofacitinib. What this sample's treatment or condition label stands for: oral pan-JAK inhibitor, 5-10 mg twice daily. Lesional scalp punch biopsies and peripheral blood were obtained from alopecia areata patients. PBMCs were isolated by density centrifugation and stained for CD3, CD4 and CD8, and CD4+ and CD8+ T cells were sorted on a FACSAria. This specimen comes from a study of CD8+ T cells in alopecia areata (dated by TCRdb to the late 2010s). The study in broad terms: Treated patients were enrolled in an open-label pilot trial of oral tofacitinib, 5 to 10 mg twice daily, for moderate-to-severe alopecia areata. Biopsies were taken from tofacitinib-treated patients at baseline and at 4 and 24 weeks of treatment, and a later scalp biopsy was taken in several of the tofacitinib-treated patients. Disease severity in treated patients was measured with the SALT score, which quantifies the percentage of affected scalp surface area. On the human side, TCRbeta sequencing was run on scalp tissue and on sorted CD4+ and CD8+ peripheral blood T cells from healthy controls and from alopecia areata patients with either patchy or totalis/universalis disease. Tofacitinib was given for 6 to 18 months, followed by 6 months of follow-up off drug to assess delayed response and recurrence. The study used high-throughput TCRbeta sequencing to examine T cell clonal expansion in alopecia areata, in both the C3H/HeJ mouse model and human patients. Scalp clonality was compared across normal scalp (n=4), patchy alopecia areata scalp (n=8), and alopecia totalis/universalis scalp (n=8). Amplification of TCRbeta CDR3 regions was done by immunoSEQ multiplex PCR using 35 Vbeta forward primers and 13 Jbeta reverse primers. RNA was obtained with the PAXgene miRNA kit for fixed scalp, the miRNeasy kit for PBMCs, and the RNeasy kit for mouse skin.

Overall results and qualifications from the work: Unlike mouse skin, where gammadelta T cells dominate, normal human skin contains resident alphabeta T cells that get sequenced too, which complicates analysis of the scalp TCR repertoire. During tofacitinib treatment, many expanded lesional clones stuck around in both scalp and blood, and this persistence may partly explain why relapse happens after treatment is stopped. Tofacitinib significantly lowered scalp clonality and the number of expanded CD8+ clones among the top 100 scalp clones. Higher clonality and more expanded CD8+ clones were observed in lesional scalp than in normal scalp, particularly in alopecia totalis/universalis, a finding suggestive of antigenic drive. The treated cohort was small, with a single nonresponder, so links between baseline CD8+ expansion and response need larger studies. Shared TCR sequences between patients were less evident than in mice, which may be partly attributable to HLA diversity in the patient population.

The CDR3 holds 18 amino acids from the cysteine to the phenylalanine. CDR3 DNA only is kept here, 54 bases in frame from base 1. Trimming takes 1 base off V and 0 bases off J; junction bases not matched to a gene: 9. Sequences SEHNR (CDR1) and FQNEAQ (CDR2) are obtained from the germline V gene (reference sequence). This sequence was found in a human donor with alopecia areata. The sequence links TRBV7-9 to TRBJ1-5; the central 7 bases match TRBD1. The material sequenced was CD4+ T cells sorted from blood, taken at week 4, from a patient treated with tofacitinib. In nucleotide form, the sequence is TGTGCCAGCAGCTTAGTATTGGAGACAGGGAATAGCAATCAGCCCCAGCATTTT. This yields the protein CASSLVLETGNSNQPQHF.